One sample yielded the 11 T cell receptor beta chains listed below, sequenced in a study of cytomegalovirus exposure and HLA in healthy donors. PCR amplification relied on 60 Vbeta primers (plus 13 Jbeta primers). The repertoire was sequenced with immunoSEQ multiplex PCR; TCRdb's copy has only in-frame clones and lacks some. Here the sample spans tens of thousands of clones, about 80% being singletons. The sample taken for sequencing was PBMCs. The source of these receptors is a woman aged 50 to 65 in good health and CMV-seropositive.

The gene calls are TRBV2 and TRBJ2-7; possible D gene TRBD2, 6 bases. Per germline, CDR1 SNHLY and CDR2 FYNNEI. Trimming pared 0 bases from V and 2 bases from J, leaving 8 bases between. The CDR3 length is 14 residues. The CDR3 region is CASSEARGPYEQYF. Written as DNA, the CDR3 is TGTGCCAGCAGTGAAGCGCGGGGACCCTACGAGCAGTACTTC.

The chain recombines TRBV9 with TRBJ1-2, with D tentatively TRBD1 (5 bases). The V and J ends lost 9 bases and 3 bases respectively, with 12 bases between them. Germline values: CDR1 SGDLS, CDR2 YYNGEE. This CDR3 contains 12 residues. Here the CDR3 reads CAIPLGDYGYTF. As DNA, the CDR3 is TGTGCCATCCCCCTAGGGGACTATGGCTACACCTTC.

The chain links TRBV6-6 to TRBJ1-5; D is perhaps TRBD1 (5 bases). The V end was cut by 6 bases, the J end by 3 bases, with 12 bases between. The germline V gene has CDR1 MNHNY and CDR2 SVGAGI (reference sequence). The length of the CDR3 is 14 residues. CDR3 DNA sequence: TGTGCCAGCAGCCGCGGGACTTTCAATCAGCCCCAGCATTTT. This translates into CASSRGTFNQPQHF.

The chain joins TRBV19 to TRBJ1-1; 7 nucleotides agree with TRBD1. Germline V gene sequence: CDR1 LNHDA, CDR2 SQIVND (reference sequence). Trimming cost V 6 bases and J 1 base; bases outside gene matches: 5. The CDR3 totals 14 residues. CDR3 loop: CASSLTGANTEAFF. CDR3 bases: TGTGCCAGTAGCCTTACAGGGGCGAACACTGAAGCTTTCTTT.

In DNA, the CDR3 is TGTGCCAGCAGCTTAAGCGGGAGCGCCTTTAGCTCCTACAATGAGCAGTTCTTC. Protein sequence: CASSLSGSAFSSYNEQFF. V usage is TRBV7-3 and J usage is TRBJ2-1; 7 bases agree with TRBD2. The CDR3 runs to 18 residues. Unmatched junction bases numbered 9, after V lost 1 base and J lost 0 bases. The germline gives CDR1 SGHTA, CDR2 FQGTGA.

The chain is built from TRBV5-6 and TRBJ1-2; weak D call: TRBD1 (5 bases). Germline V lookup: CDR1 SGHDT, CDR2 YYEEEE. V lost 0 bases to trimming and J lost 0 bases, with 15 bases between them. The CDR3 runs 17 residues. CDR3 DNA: TGTGCCAGCAGCTTGGAAGACAGCCTATTAACTAACTATGGCTACACCTTC. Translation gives CASSLEDSLLTNYGYTF.

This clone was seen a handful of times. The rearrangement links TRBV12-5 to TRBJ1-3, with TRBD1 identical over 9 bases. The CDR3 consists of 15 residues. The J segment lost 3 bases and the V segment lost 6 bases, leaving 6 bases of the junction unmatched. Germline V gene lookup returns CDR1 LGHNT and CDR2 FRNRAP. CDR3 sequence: CASGAWTGVGNTIYF. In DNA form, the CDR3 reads TGTGCTAGTGGCGCGTGGACAGGGGTTGGAAACACCATATATTTT.

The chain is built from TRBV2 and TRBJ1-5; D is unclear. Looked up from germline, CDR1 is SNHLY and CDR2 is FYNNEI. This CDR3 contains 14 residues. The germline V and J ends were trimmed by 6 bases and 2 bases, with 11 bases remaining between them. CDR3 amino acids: CASRARTGNQPQHF. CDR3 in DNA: TGTGCCAGCAGGGCCCGTACCGGCAATCAGCCCCAGCATTTT.

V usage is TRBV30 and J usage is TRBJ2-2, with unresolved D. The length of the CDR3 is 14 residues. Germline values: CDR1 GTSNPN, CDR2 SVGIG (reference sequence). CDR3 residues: CDSTPLRGTGELFF. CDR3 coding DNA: TGTGACTCCACCCCCCTTAGAGGAACCGGGGAGCTGTTTTTT.

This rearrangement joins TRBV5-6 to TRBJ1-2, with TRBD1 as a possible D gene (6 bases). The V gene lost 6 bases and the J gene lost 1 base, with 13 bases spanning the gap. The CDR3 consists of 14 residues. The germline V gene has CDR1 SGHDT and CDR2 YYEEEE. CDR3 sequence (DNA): TGTGCCAGCATCACACAGGGCATTAACTATGGCTACACCTTC. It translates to CASITQGINYGYTF.

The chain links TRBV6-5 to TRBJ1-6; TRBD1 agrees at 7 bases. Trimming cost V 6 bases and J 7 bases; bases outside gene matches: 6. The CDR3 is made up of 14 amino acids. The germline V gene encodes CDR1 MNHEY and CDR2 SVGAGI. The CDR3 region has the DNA TGTGCCAGCAGCTTGACAGGGCCCAATTCACCCCTCCACTTT. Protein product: CASSLTGPNSPLHF.